This is a list of T cell receptor beta chains from one sample in a study of blood T cells in healthy people across ages. Using its own MiXCR run on the 5' RACE reads, TCRdb lists one record per CDR3 protein. The sample includes 650,000 to 800,000 distinct CDR3 sequences, 52% seen only once; the top ten take 13%. The sequenced sample was blood. The receptors come from an elderly woman in good health. Both conserved end residues are trimmed from each CDR3. A D gene is named only where the DNA matches it firmly. Size is stated for part of the rows, as once, few or many counts, or as a class when the clone is expanded.

cdr3_aa cdr3_length j_call clone_size d_call v_call
ASSYPTRNGEKLF 13 TRBJ1-4 once . TRBV13
ASSLHRGTQAQY 12 TRBJ2-5 . TRBD1 TRBV11-1
ASSDAGVNIQY 11 TRBJ2-4 . TRBD2 TRBV12-3/TRBV12-4
ATDEGTGELF 10 TRBJ2-2 few . TRBV10-3
ASREQGGETQY 11 . . . TRBV14
SATPSGMNTEAF 12 TRBJ1-1 . . TRBV29-1
AWSGTTGLSTDTQY 14 TRBJ2-3 . TRBD1 TRBV30
ASSQEATGGHTQY 13 TRBJ2-3 . TRBD1 TRBV4-3
ASRGTGGHEQY 11 . few TRBD1 TRBV12-3/TRBV12-4
SASTSGAPNEQF 12 TRBJ2-1 . TRBD2 TRBV20-1
ASSTDTGGTYEQY 13 TRBJ2-7 many TRBD1 TRBV18
SVEVGDYGYT 10 TRBJ1-2 . . TRBV29-1
ASHWTGGLTDTQY 13 TRBJ2-3 few TRBD1 TRBV5-1
ASPYSPTGGSYEQY 14 TRBJ2-7 many . TRBV6-6
ASSRGSGWDIQY 12 TRBJ2-4 . . TRBV12-3/TRBV12-4
ASRPRQGGTDTQY 13 TRBJ2-3 . TRBD1 TRBV6-5
ASSPKVRYGYT 11 TRBJ1-2 . . TRBV12-3/TRBV12-4
ASSLSWVNEKLF 12 TRBJ1-4 few . TRBV27
ASSLSGISQPQH 12 TRBJ1-5 . . TRBV7-8
ASSVGQGSTDTQY 13 TRBJ2-3 many TRBD1 TRBV5-1